This T cell receptor beta chain was profiled in a study of cytomegalovirus exposure and HLA in healthy donors. Trimming cost V 4 bases and J 3 bases, with 27 bases left between them. This CDR3 has 19 residues. Germline V gives CDR1 SQVTM, CDR2 ANQGSEA. PCR used 60 Vbeta primers and 13 Jbeta primers. The assay was immunoSEQ multiplex PCR, and TCRdb's table has in-frame clones only and misses some. The sample table sets out 50,000 to 70,000 clones. The gene calls are TRBV29-1 and TRBJ1-4; tentatively, D is TRBD1 (5 bases). Sequenced input: PBMCs. The origin of this receptor is a woman aged 18 to 35 in good health and CMV-seronegative. CDR3 bases: TGCAGCGTTGTTTGGGGGACTTCGGGGCCCTGGGCGGCTAATGAAAAACTGTTTTTT. Protein: CSVVWGTSGPWAANEKLFF.